Given below is one T cell receptor (beta chain) in context. Its antigen is currently unknown. Germline CDR1 is MDHEN and CDR2 is SYDVKM. V was cut by 5 bases and J by 9 bases, with 11 bases left in between. This CDR3 contains 12 residues. The record originates from a study of cytomegalovirus exposure and HLA in healthy donors. Study results and caveats: Previous analysis showed most TCR beta V segments were productive about 90% or about 30% of the time. Other equally common chains were less clonally expanded than HLA-associated TCR beta chains, a later analysis showed. Roughly uniform depth of sequencing across donors was assumed in presence/absence analyses.

Amplification used 60 Vbeta primers and 13 Jbeta primers. The table came from immunoSEQ multiplex PCR; TCRdb's copy has only in-frame clones and leaves some out. The sample lists about 86,000 clones, around 70% occurring once. This clonotype was obtained from a man aged 55 to 70 in good health and CMV-seronegative. Source material: PBMCs. The chain combines TRBV28 with TRBJ2-1, with D tentatively TRBD1 (5 bases). The CDR3 nucleotides are TGTGCCAGCAGTACCAGGGTGGGTGAGCAGTTCTTC. Encoded protein: CASSTRVGEQFF.